This T cell receptor (beta chain) was profiled in a study of blood T cell repertoires in COVID-19. Study-level information: The United States, Italy and Spain provided the acute and convalescent COVID-19 samples. PBMCs, B-cell-depleted T cells, or T cells provided the cDNA or gDNA that made up the material.

This CDR3 spans 17 amino acids. Germline V gene lookup returns CDR1 SGHVS and CDR2 FQNEAQ. With 1 base clipped from V and 3 bases from J, the junction kept 7 bases outside the gene matches. Under the authors' procedure: From reference gene primer amplification, estimates of nucleated cell counts were derived. Sequenced by immunoSEQ multiplex PCR; TCRdb stores in-frame clones only, minus some. The D gene and trimming were derived from the DNA, and the V and J assignments and clone size from that table. The repertoire holds roughly 700,000 clones, with 75% to 90% as singletons. The rearrangement joins TRBV7-8 to TRBJ2-1; TRBD2 matches 9 bases. The sequence was obtained from a woman under 30 with acute or convalescent COVID-19. Sequencing used peripheral blood. The CDR3 region has the DNA TGTGCCAGCAGCTTAGAACATAGCGGGGGCTACTACAATGAGCAGTTCTTC. Its protein is CASSLEHSGGYYNEQFF.